This T cell receptor (beta chain) was found in a study of T cells expressing NK-cell markers. Looking at the study overall: From sorted CD3+CD56+NKG2C+, CD3+CD56+NKG2C- and CD3+CD56-NKG2C+ T cells came the TCR beta repertoires. Whole-study findings and limits: Of CD8+ T cells, 1.0-7.0% belonged to dominant NKG2C+ clonotypes in roughly 6 donors. It remained uncertain whether the expanded NKG2C+ T cell clones were specific for HCMV antigens.

Concerning this clonotype itself: Its antigen is as yet unknown.

The germline gives CDR1 LNHNV, CDR2 YYDKDF (reference sequence). The CDR3 contains 16 residues. TCRdb re-called the 5' RACE reads and gives one entry per CDR3 protein, without DNA. The specimen's table records roughly 180,000 distinct CDR3 sequences. The clonotype comes from a woman aged 18 to 75 in good health. The chain joins TRBV15 to TRBJ2-1; the D gene TCRdb calls, TRBD2, cannot be checked with no DNA. Sequenced sample: blood T cells: a sorted CD56 or NKG2C T cell subset, CD4+ or CD8+ T cells, or bulk PBMC T cells (not recorded which). The CDR3 region is CATSRGGLAVYNEQFF.